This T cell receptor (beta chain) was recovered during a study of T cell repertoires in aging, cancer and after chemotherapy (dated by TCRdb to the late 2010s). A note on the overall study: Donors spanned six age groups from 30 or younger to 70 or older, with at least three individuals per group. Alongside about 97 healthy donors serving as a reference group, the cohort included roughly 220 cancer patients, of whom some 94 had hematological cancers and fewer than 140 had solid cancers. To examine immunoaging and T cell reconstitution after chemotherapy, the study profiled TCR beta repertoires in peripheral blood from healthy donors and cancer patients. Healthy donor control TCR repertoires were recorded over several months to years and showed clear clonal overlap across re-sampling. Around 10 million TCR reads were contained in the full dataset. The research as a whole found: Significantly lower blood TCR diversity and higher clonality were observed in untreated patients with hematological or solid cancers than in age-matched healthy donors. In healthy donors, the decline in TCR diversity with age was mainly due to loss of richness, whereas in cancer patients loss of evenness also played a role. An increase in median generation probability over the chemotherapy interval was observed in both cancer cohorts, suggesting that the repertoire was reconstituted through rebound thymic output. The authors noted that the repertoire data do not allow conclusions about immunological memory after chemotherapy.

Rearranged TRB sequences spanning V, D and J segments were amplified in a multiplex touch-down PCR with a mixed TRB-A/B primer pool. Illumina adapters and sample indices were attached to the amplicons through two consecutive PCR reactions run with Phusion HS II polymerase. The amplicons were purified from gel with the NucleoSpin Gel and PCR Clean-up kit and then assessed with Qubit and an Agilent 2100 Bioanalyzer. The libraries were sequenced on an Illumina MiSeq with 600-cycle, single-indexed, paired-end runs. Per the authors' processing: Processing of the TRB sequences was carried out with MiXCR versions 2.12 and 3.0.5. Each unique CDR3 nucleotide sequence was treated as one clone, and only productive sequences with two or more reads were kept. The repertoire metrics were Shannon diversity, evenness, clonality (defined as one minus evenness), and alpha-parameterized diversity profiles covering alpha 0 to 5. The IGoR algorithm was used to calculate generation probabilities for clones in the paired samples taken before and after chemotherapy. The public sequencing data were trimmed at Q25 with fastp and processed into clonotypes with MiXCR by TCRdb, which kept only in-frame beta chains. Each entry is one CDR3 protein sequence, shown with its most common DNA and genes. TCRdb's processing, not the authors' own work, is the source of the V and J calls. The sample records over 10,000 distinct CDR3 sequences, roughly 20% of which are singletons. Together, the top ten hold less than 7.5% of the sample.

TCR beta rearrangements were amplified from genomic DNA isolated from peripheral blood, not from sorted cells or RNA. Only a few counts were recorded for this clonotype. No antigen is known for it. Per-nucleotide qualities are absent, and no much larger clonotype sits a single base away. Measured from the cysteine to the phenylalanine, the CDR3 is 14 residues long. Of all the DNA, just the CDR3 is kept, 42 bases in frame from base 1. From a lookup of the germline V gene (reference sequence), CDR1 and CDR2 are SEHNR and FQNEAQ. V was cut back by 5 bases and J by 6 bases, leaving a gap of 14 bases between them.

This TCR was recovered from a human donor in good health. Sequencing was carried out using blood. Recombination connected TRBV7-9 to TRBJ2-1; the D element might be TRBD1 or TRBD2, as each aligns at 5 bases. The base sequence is TGTGCCAGCAGCCGCCGGGACCCTTCCAATGAGCAGTTCTTC. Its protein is CASSRRDPSNEQFF.